The sequence of this TCR beta chain was determined in a study of blood T cell repertoires in COVID-19 (dated by TCRdb to 2020 to 2022). Concerning the study at large: Collaborator samples came from the United States, Italy and Spain and covered acute and convalescent phases of COVID-19. The material from the prospective study consisted of cDNA or gDNA derived from T cells, B-cell-depleted T cells, or PBMCs. The dataset comprised deeply sampled blood TCRbeta repertoires from subjects exposed to, actively infected with, or recovered from COVID-19. A freely available public database, intended as a resource for researchers studying the immune response to SARS-CoV-2, is where the repertoires were released. Samples came from the ongoing ImmuneRACE study (first 160 participants) plus 1,254 subjects from 6 global collaborators. The sample metadata nearly always contained a de-identified subject ID, COVID-19 status, age in years and sex. HLA class I and class II types, where available, came from metadata supplied by the sample provider rather than from assay-based typing. General study outcomes and caveats: The amount of clinical and demographic metadata varied by source and participant and was provided uncurated.

The collaborating institutions used their own protocols to collect whole blood in K2EDTA tubes. For TCRbeta analysis, collaborator samples were shipped as frozen whole blood, as isolated PBMCs, or as DNA extracted from either sample type. Trimming removed 4 bases from V and 4 bases from J, leaving 6 bases between the germline ends. The CDR3 runs 12 amino acids, cysteine and phenylalanine included. The entry retains the CDR3 DNA only, 36 bases that are in frame from base 1. Looking up the germline V gene yields CDR1 KGHSY and CDR2 FQNENV. On this clone: Its antigen remains undetermined. No quality values exist for individual bases; no much larger clone is one base distant.

The immunoSEQ Assay, a bias-controlled multiplex PCR, was used to amplify TCRbeta CDR3 regions from genomic DNA. Turning to the authors' computational methods: The number of nucleated cells in each sample was estimated by amplification of reference gene primers within the assay. Sequence reads were collapsed and filtered to measure the absolute abundance of every unique TCRbeta CDR3 rearrangement. For each sample, productive Simpson clonality was calculated as the square root of Simpson's diversity index across productive rearrangements. In its TCRdb copy, this immuneACCESS table keeps in-frame sequences only and misses some clones. Where compared with another copy, unresolved V genes explain less than half of these, and the others have no known cause. That table furnishes V, J and clone size, whereas the DNA furnished D and trimming. This sample holds over 85,000 clones; 88% were observed only once. 7.5% to 9.5% of the sample is taken by the ten largest.

The sequencing sample was made of peripheral blood. The sequence was collected from a woman between 70 and 85 years old with acute or convalescent COVID-19. This chain joins TRBV16 to TRBJ2-3; no D segment can be confidently identified. The CDR3 here reads CASSLRADTQYF. The DNA reads TGTGCCAGCAGCCTACGCGCAGATACGCAGTATTTT.